This T cell receptor beta chain came from a study of blood T cell repertoires in COVID-19. About the study: The United States, Italy and Spain provided the acute and convalescent COVID-19 samples.

TCRdb keeps only in-frame clones here, not all; method: immunoSEQ multiplex PCR. The data show about 270,000 clones, about 87% seen once. Symptom resolution, clearance, or two negative PCRs marked donors in Cohort 3 as recovered. This TCR was sampled from a woman aged 50 to 65 who had recovered from COVID-19. Sequenced material: PBMCs or T cells enriched from blood (not recorded which).

CDR3 DNA: TGTGCTAGTGGTTTGGGGGGACTAGCGGGAGTAACAGATACGCAGTATTTT. Protein: CASGLGGLAGVTDTQYF. The chain links TRBV12-5 to TRBJ2-3; 14 bases match TRBD2. This CDR3 is 17 amino acids long. V shed 1 base, J shed 3 bases, and the junction held 3 bases outside the gene matches. Germline lookup yields CDR1 LGHNT and CDR2 FRNRAP. Using reference TRBV12-5 and TRBJ2-3 for the parts outside the CDR3, the full variable domain is DARVTQTPRHKVTEMGQEVTMRCQPILGHNTVFWYRQTMMQGLELLAYFRNRAPLDDSGMPKDRFSAEMPDATLATLKIQPSEPRDSAVYFCASGLGGLAGVTDTQYFGPGTRLTVL.